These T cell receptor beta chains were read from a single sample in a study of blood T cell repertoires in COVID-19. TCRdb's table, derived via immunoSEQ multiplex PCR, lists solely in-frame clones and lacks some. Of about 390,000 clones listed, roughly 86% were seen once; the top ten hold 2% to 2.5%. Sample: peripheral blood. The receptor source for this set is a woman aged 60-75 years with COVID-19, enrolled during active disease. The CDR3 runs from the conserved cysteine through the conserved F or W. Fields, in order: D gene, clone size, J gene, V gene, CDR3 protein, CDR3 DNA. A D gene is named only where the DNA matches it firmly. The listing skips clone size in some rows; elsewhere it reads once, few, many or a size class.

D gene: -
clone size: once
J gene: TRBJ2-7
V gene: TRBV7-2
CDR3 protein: CASTSPGSGREQYF
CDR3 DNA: TGTGCCAGCACCTCGCCCGGGTCAGGGCGCGAGCAGTACTTC

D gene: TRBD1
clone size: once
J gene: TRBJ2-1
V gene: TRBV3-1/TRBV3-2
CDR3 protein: CASSEGQGLRSSYNEQFF
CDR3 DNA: TGTGCCAGCAGCGAGGGACAGGGTCTTCGAAGCTCCTACAATGAGCAGTTCTTC

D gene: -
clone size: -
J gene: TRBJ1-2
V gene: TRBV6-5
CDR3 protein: CASSYSNSNYYGYTF
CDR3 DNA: TGTGCCAGCAGTTACTCTAACAGCAACTACTATGGCTACACCTTC

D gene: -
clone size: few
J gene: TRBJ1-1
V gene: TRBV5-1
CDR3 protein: CASSSGTPNTEAFF
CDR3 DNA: TGCGCCAGCAGCTCGGGGACACCGAACACTGAAGCTTTCTTT

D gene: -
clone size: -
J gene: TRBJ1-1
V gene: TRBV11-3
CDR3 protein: CASSSQGSEAFF
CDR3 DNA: TGTGCCAGCAGCTCTCAGGGTAGTGAAGCTTTCTTT

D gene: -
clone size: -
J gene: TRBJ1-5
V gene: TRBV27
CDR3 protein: CASSLWGGNQPQHF
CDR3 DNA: TGTGCCAGCAGTTTATGGGGGGGCAATCAGCCCCAGCATTTT

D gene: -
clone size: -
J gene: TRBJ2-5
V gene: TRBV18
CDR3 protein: CASSPVGQPTETQYF
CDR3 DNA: TGTGCCAGCTCACCGGTCGGACAGCCGACTGAGACCCAGTACTTC

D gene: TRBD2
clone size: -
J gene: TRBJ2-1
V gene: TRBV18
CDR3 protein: CASSRTGTSRDEQFF
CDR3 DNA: TGTGCCAGCTCGCGGACCGGGACTAGTAGGGATGAGCAGTTCTTC

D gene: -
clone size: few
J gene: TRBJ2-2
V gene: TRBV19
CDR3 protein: CASSIQNNLNTGELFF
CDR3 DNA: TGTGCCAGTAGTATTCAGAACAATTTGAACACCGGGGAGCTGTTTTTT

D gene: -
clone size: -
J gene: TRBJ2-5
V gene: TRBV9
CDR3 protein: CASSVVGGVRETQYF
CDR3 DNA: TGTGCCAGCAGCGTAGTAGGAGGGGTACGGGAGACCCAGTACTTC

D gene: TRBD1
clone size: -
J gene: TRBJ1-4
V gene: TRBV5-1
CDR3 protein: CASSTGQDRMKLFF
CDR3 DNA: TGCGCCAGCAGCACGGGACAGGACCGGATGAAACTGTTTTTT

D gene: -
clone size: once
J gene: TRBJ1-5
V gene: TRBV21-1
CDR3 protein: CASPTSDTPAQHF
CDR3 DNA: TGTGCCAGCCCCACATCGGACACCCCTGCCCAGCATTTT

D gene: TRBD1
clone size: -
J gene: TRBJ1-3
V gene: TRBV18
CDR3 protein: CASSPTAAGGSSGNTIYF
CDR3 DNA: TGTGCCAGCTCACCAACCGCGGCAGGGGGCTCCTCTGGAAACACCATATATTTT

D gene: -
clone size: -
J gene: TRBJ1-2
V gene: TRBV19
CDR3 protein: CASSTGIGYTF
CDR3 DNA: TGTGCCAGTAGTACCGGGATCGGCTACACCTTC

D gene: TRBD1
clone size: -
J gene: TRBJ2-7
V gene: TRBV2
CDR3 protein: CASSEGTGNYEQYF
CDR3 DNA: TGTGCCAGCAGTGAAGGGACAGGGAATTACGAGCAGTACTTC

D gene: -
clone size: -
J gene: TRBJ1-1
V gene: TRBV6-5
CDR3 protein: CASSYSTGSGTEAFF
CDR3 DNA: TGTGCCAGCAGTTACTCTACAGGGTCCGGGACTGAAGCTTTCTTT

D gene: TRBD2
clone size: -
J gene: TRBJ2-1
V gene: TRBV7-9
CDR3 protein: CASSPGLEPNEQFF
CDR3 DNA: TGTGCCAGCAGCCCCGGACTAGAACCCAATGAGCAGTTCTTC

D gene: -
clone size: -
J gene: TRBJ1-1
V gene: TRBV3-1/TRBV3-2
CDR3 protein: CASSQAAATEAFF
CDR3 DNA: TGTGCCAGCAGCCAAGCGGCGGCGACTGAAGCTTTCTTT

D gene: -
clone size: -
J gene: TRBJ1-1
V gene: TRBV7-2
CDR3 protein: CASQRDSNTEAFF
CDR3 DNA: TGTGCCAGCCAGAGGGATTCGAACACTGAAGCTTTCTTT

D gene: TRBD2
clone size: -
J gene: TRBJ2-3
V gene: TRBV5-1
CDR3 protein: CASSLVSGGAPDTQYF
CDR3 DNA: TGCGCCAGCAGCTTGGTCAGCGGGGGGGCCCCAGATACGCAGTATTTT

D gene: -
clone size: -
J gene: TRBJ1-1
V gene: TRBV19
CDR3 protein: CASTRSRTEAFF
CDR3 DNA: TGTGCCAGTACGAGGTCGAGGACTGAAGCTTTCTTT

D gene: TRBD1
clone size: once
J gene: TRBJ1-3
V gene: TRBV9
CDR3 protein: CASSVVTGGAGNTIYF
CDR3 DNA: TGTGCCAGCAGCGTAGTGACAGGGGGAGCTGGAAACACCATATATTTT

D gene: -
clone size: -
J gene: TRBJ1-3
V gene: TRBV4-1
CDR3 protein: CASSQEDDRLSGNTIYF
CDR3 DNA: TGCGCCAGCAGCCAAGAAGATGACAGGCTCTCTGGAAACACCATATATTTT

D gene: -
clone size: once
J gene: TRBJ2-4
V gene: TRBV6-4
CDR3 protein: CASSVSPGAKNIQYF
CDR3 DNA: TGTGCCAGCAGTGTCTCACCCGGGGCCAAAAACATTCAGTACTTC

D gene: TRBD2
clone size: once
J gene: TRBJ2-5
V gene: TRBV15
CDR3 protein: CATRGLAGVEETQYF
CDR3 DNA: TGTGCCACCAGGGGACTAGCGGGGGTGGAAGAGACCCAGTACTTC

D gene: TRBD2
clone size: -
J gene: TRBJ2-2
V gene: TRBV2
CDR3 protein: CASSRTRGNTGELFF
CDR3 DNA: TGTGCCAGCAGTCGGACTAGGGGGAACACCGGGGAGCTGTTTTTT

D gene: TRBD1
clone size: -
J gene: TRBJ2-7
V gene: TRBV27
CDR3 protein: CASRQGNNWYEQYF
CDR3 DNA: TGTGCCAGCCGACAGGGTAATAATTGGTACGAGCAGTACTTC

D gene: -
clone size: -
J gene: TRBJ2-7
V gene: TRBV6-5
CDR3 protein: CATSIGVSYEQYF
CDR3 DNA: TGTGCCACCTCAATCGGGGTTTCCTACGAGCAGTACTTC

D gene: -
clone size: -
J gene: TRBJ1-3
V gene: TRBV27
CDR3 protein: CASGPRPSGNTIYF
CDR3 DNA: TGTGCCAGCGGCCCTCGTCCCTCTGGAAACACCATATATTTT

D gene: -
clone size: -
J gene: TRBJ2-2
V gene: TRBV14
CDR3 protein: CASSQVLGPNTGELFF
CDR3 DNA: TGTGCCAGCAGCCAAGTCTTGGGCCCGAACACCGGGGAGCTGTTTTTT

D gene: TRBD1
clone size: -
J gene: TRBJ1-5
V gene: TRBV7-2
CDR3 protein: CASSPGQGLYQPQHF
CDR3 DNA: TGTGCCAGCAGCCCAGGACAGGGGTTATATCAGCCCCAGCATTTT

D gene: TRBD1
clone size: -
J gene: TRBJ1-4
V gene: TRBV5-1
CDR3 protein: CASSLDGTGGAYEKLFF
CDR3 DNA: TGCGCCAGCAGCTTGGATGGGACAGGGGGCGCGTATGAAAAACTGTTTTTT

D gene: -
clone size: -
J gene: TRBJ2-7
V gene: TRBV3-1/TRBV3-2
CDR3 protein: CASRPGGGVYEQYF
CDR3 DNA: TGTGCCAGCAGGCCCGGAGGCGGGGTCTACGAGCAGTACTTC

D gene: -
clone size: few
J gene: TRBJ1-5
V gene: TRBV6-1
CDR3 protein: CASSAKEAGFWASNQPQHF
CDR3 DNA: TGTGCCAGCAGTGCCAAGGAGGCAGGTTTTTGGGCTAGCAATCAGCCCCAGCATTTT

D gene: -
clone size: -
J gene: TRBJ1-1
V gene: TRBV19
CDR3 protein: CASSPITTGKTEAFF
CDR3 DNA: TGTGCCAGTAGTCCCATCACTACCGGGAAAACTGAAGCTTTCTTT

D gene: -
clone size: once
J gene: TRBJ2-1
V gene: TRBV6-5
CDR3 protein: CADDRSENNEQFF
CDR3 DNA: TGTGCCGATGACAGGTCTGAAAACAATGAGCAGTTCTTC

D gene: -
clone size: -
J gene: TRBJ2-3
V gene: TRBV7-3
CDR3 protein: CASSLGQGTDTQYF
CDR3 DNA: TGTGCCAGCAGCTTAGGGCAGGGAACAGATACGCAGTATTTT

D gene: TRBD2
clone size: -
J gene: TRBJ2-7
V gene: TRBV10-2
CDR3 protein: CASGGGAGVPLYEQYF
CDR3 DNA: TGCGCCAGCGGTGGAGGGGCGGGGGTCCCTCTCTACGAGCAGTACTTC

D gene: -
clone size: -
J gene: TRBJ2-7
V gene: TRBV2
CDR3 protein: CASSFEGAGPYEQYF
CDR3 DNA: TGTGCCAGCAGTTTCGAAGGGGCAGGGCCGTACGAGCAGTACTTC

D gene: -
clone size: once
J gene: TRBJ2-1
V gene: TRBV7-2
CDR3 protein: CASTRAARAYNEQFF
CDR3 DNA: TGTGCCAGCACCAGGGCTGCCCGGGCCTACAATGAGCAGTTCTTC

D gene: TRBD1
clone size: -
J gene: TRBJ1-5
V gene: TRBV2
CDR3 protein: CASSEPDRGVRSNQPQHF
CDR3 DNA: TGTGCCAGCAGTGAACCAGACAGGGGAGTACGTAGCAATCAGCCCCAGCATTTT

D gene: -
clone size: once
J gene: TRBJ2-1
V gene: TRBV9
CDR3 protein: CASSVAWRGEQFF
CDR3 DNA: TGTGCCAGCAGCGTAGCTTGGCGGGGTGAGCAGTTCTTC

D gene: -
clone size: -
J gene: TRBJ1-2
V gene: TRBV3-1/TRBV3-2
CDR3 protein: CASSQRIVVYGYTF
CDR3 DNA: TGTGCCAGCAGCCAACGAATAGTGGTTTATGGCTACACCTTC

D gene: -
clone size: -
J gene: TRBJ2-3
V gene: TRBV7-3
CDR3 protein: CASSLLTGGSDTQYF
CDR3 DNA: TGTGCCAGCAGCTTACTGACAGGAGGTAGTGATACGCAGTATTTT

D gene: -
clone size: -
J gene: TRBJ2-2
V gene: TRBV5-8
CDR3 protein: CASSSLRDSNTGELFF
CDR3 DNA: TGTGCCAGCAGCTCTCTCCGGGACTCTAACACCGGGGAGCTGTTTTTT

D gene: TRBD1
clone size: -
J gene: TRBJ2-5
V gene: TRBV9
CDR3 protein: CASSVGTGLETQYF
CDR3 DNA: TGTGCCAGCAGCGTAGGGACAGGGCTAGAGACCCAGTACTTC